This entry lists 15 T cell receptor beta chains sequenced from one sample in a study of blood T cell repertoires in COVID-19. TCRdb's copy holds only in-frame clones and misses some; the assay was immunoSEQ multiplex PCR. The data show tens of thousands of clones, approximately 88% seen once. The material sequenced was peripheral blood. The receptor set was obtained from a woman aged 80 or over with acute or convalescent COVID-19.

The chain links TRBV6-5 to TRBJ2-1; TRBD2 might be the D (6 bases). Deletions cut 4 bases from V and 3 bases from J, with 10 bases between. The germline CDR1 and CDR2 sequences are MNHEY and SVGAGI. The CDR3 sequence is 14 residues long. CDR3 nucleotides: TGTGCCAGCAGTTCTAGCGACCGCTACAATGAGCAGTTCTTC. This gives the protein CASSSSDRYNEQFF.

V gene TRBV5-4 combines with J gene TRBJ1-4, with D tentatively TRBD1 (6 bases). With 0 bases removed from V and 8 bases from J, the gap between germline ends came to 14 bases. The CDR3 length is 15 residues. CDR1 is SGHNT, CDR2 YYREEE, per germline (reference sequence). CDR3 in amino acids: CASSLGGRKEEKLFF. CDR3 coding DNA: TGTGCCAGCAGCTTGGGGGGGCGCAAGGAAGAAAAACTGTTTTTT. Full variable domain (remainder filled in from reference TRBV5-4 and TRBJ1-4): ETGVTQSPTHLIKTRGQQVTLRCSSQSGHNTVSWYQQALGQGPQFIFQYYREEENGRGNFPPRFSGLQFPNYSSELNVNALELDDSALYLCASSLGGRKEEKLFFGSGTQLSVL.

The chain's CDR3 is CASSSSGRDTGELFF. CDR3 nucleotide sequence: TGTGCCAGCAGCTCCTCCGGCAGGGACACCGGGGAGCTGTTTTTT. The chain recombines TRBV9 with TRBJ2-2; tentative D call: TRBD1 (5 bases). Germline V lookup: CDR1 SGDLS, CDR2 YYNGEE. The CDR3 runs to 15 residues. V was cut by 4 bases and J by 3 bases, with 13 bases left in between.

This chain uses TRBV18 with TRBJ2-7; no firm D call. This CDR3 is built from 13 residues. Germline loops: CDR1 KGHSH, CDR2 LQKENI. V was clipped by 5 bases and J by 3 bases, with 11 bases between them. The CDR3: CASSTAPDYEQYF. CDR3 sequence (DNA): TGTGCCAGCTCAACCGCTCCAGACTACGAGCAGTACTTC.

The chain links TRBV4-2 to TRBJ1-1, with D maybe TRBD1 (6 bases). The CDR3 extends over 16 amino acids. Trimming removed 1 base at V and 2 bases at J, with 14 bases between. The V gene's germline CDR1 is LGHNA and CDR2 YNFKEQ. In nucleotides, the CDR3 is TGTGCCAGCAGCCAAGTCCCGACAGGACACAACACTGAAGCTTTCTTT. Its protein is CASSQVPTGHNTEAFF.

The V gene is TRBV9, the J gene TRBJ2-3; 8 positions agree with TRBD1. V was pared by 3 bases and J by 4 bases, with 7 bases of the junction left unmatched. The CDR3 is 15 amino acids. Germline-derived CDR1 and CDR2 are SGDLS and YYNGEE. The CDR3 reads CASSARDRSPDTQYF. The CDR3 DNA reads as TGTGCCAGCAGCGCCCGGGACAGGAGTCCAGATACGCAGTATTTT. Using reference TRBV9 and TRBJ2-3 for the parts outside the CDR3, the full variable domain is DSGVTQTPKHLITATGQRVTLRCSPRSGDLSVYWYQQSLDQGLQFLIQYYNGEERAKGNILERFSAQQFPDLHSELNLSSLELGDSALYFCASSARDRSPDTQYFGPGTRLTVL.

This clone was seen just once. This chain joins TRBV28 and TRBJ1-2; 7 bases match TRBD1. Trimming removed 5 bases from V and 4 bases from J; junction bases left unmatched: 4. This CDR3 is 13 amino acids long. The V gene's germline CDR1 is MDHEN and CDR2 SYDVKM. CDR3 DNA sequence: TGTGCCAGCAGTACCGGGACAGTCTATGGCTACACCTTC. Its translation: CASSTGTVYGYTF.

V gene TRBV5-1 combines with J gene TRBJ1-2; possible D gene TRBD1, 5 bases. This CDR3 spans 17 amino acids. Germline values: CDR1 SGHRS, CDR2 YFSETQ. The V end was cut by 3 bases, the J end by 2 bases, with 20 bases between. The CDR3 DNA is TGCGCCAGCAGCTCAGGTGCGGGAGGGGCGAGGAACTATGGCTACACCTTC. Its protein is CASSSGAGGARNYGYTF.

In this sample, this clone turned up once. The chain carries TRBV10-1 and TRBJ2-1; TRBD1 agrees at 8 bases. CDR3 size: 16 residues. Germline V lookup: CDR1 WNHNN, CDR2 SYGVQD (reference sequence). With 4 bases clipped from V and 0 bases from J, the junction kept 5 bases outside the gene matches. CDR3 coding DNA: TGCGCCAGCAGTGGGGGACAGGCGAGCTCCTACAATGAGCAGTTCTTC. Its protein product is CASSGGQASSYNEQFF.

The genes are TRBV6-1 and TRBJ2-7, with D perhaps TRBD2 (6 bases). V shed 3 bases and J shed 5 bases, with 11 bases lying between them. The CDR3 length is 13 residues. Germline CDR1 and CDR2: MNHNS and SASEGT. CDR3 protein: CASSDGTPDEQYF. Here the CDR3 DNA reads TGTGCCAGCAGTGATGGGACTCCGGACGAGCAGTACTTC.

This clone has more than one count but fewer than ten. This rearrangement joins TRBV7-9 to TRBJ1-1; D unclear. Germline CDR1 SEHNR, CDR2 FQNEAQ (reference sequence). This CDR3 spans 14 amino acids. Trimming removed 6 bases at V and 1 base at J, with 12 bases between. This CDR3 reads CASRVIQPNTEAFF. The CDR3 nucleotides read TGTGCCAGCAGGGTGATACAGCCGAACACTGAAGCTTTCTTT.

The chain employs TRBV4-1 and TRBJ2-1, with 9 bases fitting TRBD2. J lost 6 bases, V lost 0 bases, and 9 bases had no gene match. The germline V gene has CDR1 MGHRA and CDR2 YSYEKL. The CDR3 extends over 17 amino acids. Here the CDR3 reads CASSQEGWASGVNEQFF. As DNA, the CDR3 is TGCGCCAGCAGCCAAGAAGGGTGGGCTAGCGGGGTCAATGAGCAGTTCTTC.

The chain recombines TRBV5-1 with TRBJ2-7, with TRBD1 as a possible D gene (5 bases). V gave up 0 bases and J gave up 4 bases, with 20 bases separating them. There are 17 residues in the CDR3. CDR1 is SGHRS and CDR2 is YFSETQ in the germline V gene. CDR3 sequence (DNA): TGCGCCAGCAGCTTGGTAGGGGCCGCGGCTCAATCGTACGAGCAGTACTTC. Its translation: CASSLVGAAAQSYEQYF. The complete variable domain, with remaining parts taken from reference TRBV5-1 and TRBJ2-7, reads KAGVTQTPRYLIKTRGQQVTLSCSPISGHRSVSWYQQTPGQGLQFLFEYFSETQRNKGNFPGRFSGRQFSNSRSEMNVSTLELGDSALYLCASSLVGAAAQSYEQYFGPGTRLTVT.

The chain employs TRBV19 and TRBJ1-2; TRBD1 matches 12 bases. J was trimmed by 6 bases and V by 3 bases; bases with no gene match: 8. Germline loops: CDR1 LNHDA, CDR2 SQIVND (reference sequence). This CDR3 has 16 residues. CDR3 DNA sequence: TGTGCCAGTAGTATGGGACAGGGGGCGCGAGGGGATGGCTACACCTTC. It specifies CASSMGQGARGDGYTF.

The V call is TRBV19, the J call TRBJ2-2, with 8 bases identical to TRBD1. CDR1 and CDR2 (germline): LNHDA, SQIVND (reference sequence). This CDR3 comprises 15 residues. With 5 bases clipped from V and 4 bases from J, the junction kept 6 bases outside the gene matches. This CDR3 reads CASSGQGLGTGELFF. In DNA form, the CDR3 reads TGTGCCAGTAGTGGACAGGGATTGGGCACCGGGGAGCTGTTTTTT.